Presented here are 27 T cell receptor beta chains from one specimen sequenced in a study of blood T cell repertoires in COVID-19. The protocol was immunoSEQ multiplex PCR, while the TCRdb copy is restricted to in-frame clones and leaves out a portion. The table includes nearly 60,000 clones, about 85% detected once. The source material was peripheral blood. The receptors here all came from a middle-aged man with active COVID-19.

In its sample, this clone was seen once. CDR3 sequence: CASSLSRFMNTEAFF. The CDR3 bases are TGTGCCAGCAGCTTATCGCGGTTCATGAACACTGAAGCTTTCTTT. The V call is TRBV7-8, the J call TRBJ1-1; D not resolved. The CDR3 length is 15 residues. The V end lost 2 bases, the J end lost 0 bases, and 10 bases lay between the germline ends. Germline assignment: CDR1 SGHVS and CDR2 FQNEAQ.

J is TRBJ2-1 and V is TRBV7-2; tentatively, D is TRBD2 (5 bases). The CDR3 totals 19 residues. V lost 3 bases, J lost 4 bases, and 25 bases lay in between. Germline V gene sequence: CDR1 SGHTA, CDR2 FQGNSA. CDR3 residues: CASSLGARPRGVAYNEQFF. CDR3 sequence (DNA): TGTGCCAGCAGCTTGGGTGCCCGTCCACGGGGAGTTGCTTACAATGAGCAGTTCTTC.

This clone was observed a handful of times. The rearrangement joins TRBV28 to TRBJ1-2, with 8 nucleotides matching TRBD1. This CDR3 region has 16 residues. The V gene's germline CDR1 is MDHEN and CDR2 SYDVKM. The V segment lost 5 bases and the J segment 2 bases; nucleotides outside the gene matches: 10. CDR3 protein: CASSEPGQATNYGYTF. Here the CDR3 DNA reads TGTGCCAGCAGTGAGCCGGGACAGGCTACCAACTATGGCTACACCTTC.

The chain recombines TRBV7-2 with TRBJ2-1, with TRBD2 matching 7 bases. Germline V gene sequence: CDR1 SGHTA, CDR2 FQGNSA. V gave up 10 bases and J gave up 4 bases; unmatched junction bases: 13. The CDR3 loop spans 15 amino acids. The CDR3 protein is CAINTGGLIYNEQFF. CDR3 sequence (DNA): TGTGCCATCAACACGGGAGGCCTTATTTACAATGAGCAGTTCTTC.

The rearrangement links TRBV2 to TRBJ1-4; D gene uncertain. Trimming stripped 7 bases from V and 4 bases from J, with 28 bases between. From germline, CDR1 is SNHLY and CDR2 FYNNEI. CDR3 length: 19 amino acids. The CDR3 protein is CASIASIRGPLGDNEKLFF. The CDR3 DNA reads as TGTGCCAGCATTGCGTCAATACGGGGTCCTCTGGGCGATAATGAAAAACTGTTTTTT.

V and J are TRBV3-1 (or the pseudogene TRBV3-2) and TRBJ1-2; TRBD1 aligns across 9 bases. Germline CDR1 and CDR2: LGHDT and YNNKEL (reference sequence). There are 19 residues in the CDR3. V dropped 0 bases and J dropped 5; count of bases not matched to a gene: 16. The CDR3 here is CASSQEGRTGARREYGYTF. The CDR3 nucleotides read TGTGCCAGCAGCCAAGAGGGGAGGACAGGGGCCCGACGTGAGTATGGCTACACCTTC.

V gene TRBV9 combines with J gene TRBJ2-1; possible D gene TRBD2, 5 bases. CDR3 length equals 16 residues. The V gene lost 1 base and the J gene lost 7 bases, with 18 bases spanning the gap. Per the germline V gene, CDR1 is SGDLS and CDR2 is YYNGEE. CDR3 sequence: CASSVTGLTAPNEQFF. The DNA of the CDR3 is TGTGCCAGCAGCGTAACCGGACTTACGGCGCCTAATGAGCAGTTCTTC. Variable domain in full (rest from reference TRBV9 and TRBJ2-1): DSGVTQTPKHLITATGQRVTLRCSPRSGDLSVYWYQQSLDQGLQFLIQYYNGEERAKGNILERFSAQQFPDLHSELNLSSLELGDSALYFCASSVTGLTAPNEQFFGPGTRLTVL.

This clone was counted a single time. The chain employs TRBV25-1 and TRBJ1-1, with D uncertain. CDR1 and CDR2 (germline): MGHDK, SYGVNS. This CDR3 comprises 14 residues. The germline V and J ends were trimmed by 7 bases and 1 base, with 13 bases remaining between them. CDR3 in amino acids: CASTPSRWNTEAFF. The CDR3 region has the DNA TGTGCCAGCACCCCGAGCAGGTGGAACACTGAAGCTTTCTTT.

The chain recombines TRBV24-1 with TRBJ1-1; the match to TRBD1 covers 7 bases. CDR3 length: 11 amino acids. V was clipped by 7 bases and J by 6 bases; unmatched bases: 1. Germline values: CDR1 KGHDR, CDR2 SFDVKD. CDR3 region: CATRQGAEAFF. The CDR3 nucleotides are TGTGCCACCAGGCAGGGGGCTGAAGCTTTCTTT.

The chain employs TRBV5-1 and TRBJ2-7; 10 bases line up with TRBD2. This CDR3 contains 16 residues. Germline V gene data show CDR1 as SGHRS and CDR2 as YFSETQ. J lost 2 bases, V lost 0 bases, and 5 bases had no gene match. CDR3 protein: CASSLGWSGRAYEQYF. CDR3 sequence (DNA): TGCGCCAGCAGCTTGGGTTGGAGCGGGAGGGCCTACGAGCAGTACTTC.

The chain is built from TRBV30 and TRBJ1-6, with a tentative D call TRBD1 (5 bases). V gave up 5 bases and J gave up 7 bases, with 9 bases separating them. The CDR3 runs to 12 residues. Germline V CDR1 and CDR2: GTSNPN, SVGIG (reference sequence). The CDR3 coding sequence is TGTGCCTGGGACAGACAAAATTCACCCCTCCACTTT. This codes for CAWDRQNSPLHF.

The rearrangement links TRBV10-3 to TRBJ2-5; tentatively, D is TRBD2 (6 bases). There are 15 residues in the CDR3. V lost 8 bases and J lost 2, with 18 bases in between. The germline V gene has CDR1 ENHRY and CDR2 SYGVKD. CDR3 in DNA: TGTGCCATCGGCAGCGGAAGGGCGGGGCAAGAGACCCAGTACTTC. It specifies CAIGSGRAGQETQYF.

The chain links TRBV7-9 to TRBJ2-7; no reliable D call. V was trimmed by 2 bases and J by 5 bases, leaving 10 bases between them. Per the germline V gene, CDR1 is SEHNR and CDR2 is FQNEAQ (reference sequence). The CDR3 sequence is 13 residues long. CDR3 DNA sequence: TGTGCCAGCAGCTTAACCCCCAACAACGAGCAGTACTTC. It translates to CASSLTPNNEQYF.

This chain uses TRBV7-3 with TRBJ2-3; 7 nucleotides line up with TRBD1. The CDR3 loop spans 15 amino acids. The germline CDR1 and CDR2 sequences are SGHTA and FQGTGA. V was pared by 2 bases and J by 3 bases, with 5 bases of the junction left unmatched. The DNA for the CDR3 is TGTGCCAGCAGCTTAGTTGCCAGGGGGACAGATACGCAGTATTTT. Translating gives CASSLVARGTDTQYF.

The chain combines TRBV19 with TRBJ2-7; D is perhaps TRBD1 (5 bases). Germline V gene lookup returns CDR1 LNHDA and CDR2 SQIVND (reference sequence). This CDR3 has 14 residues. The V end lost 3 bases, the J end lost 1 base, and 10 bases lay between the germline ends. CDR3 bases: TGTGCCAGTAGTATGAATCCAGGGTCCTACGAGCAGTACTTC. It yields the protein CASSMNPGSYEQYF.

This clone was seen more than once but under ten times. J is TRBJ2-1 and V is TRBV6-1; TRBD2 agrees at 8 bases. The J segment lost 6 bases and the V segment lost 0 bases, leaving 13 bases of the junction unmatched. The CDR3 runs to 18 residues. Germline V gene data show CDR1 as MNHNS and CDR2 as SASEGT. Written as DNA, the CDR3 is TGTGCCAGCAGTGAAGCGCTTCCCGGACCCGGGACTAGCAATGAGCAGTTCTTC. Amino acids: CASSEALPGPGTSNEQFF.

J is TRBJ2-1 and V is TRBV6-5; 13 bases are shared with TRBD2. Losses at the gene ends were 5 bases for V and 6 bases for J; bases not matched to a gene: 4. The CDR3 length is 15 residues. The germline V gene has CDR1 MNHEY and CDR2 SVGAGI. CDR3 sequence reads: CASSPGTSGTNEQFF. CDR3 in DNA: TGTGCCAGCAGTCCCGGGACTAGCGGGACCAATGAGCAGTTCTTC.

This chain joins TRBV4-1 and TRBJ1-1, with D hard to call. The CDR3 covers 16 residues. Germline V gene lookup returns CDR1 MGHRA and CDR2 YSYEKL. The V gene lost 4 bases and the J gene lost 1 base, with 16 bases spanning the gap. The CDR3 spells CASSLRGSLWNTEAFF. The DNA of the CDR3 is TGCGCCAGCAGCCTCAGAGGGAGTTTATGGAACACTGAAGCTTTCTTT.

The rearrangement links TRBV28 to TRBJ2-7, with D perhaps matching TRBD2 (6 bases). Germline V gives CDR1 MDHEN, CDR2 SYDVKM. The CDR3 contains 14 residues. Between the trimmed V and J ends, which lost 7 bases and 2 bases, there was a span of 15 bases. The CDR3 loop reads CASTVGGTTYEQYF. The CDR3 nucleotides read TGTGCCAGCACAGTCGGCGGGACCACCTACGAGCAGTACTTC.

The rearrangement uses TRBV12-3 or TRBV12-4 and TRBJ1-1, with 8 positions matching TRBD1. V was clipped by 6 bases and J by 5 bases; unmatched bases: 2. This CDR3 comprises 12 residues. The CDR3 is CASRTGVTEAFF. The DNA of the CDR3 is TGTGCCAGCAGGACAGGGGTGACTGAAGCTTTCTTT.

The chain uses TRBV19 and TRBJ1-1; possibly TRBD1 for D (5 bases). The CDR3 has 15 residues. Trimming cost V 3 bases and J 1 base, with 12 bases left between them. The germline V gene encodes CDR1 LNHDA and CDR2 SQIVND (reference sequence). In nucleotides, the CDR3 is TGTGCCAGTAGTATGGGGCGGGGAAGGAACACTGAAGCTTTCTTT. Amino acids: CASSMGRGRNTEAFF.

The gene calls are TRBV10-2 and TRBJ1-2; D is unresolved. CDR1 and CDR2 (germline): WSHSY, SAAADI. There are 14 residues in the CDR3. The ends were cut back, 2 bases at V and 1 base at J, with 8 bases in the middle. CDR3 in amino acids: CASSEDWINYGYTF. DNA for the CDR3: TGCGCCAGCAGTGAGGACTGGATTAACTATGGCTACACCTTC.

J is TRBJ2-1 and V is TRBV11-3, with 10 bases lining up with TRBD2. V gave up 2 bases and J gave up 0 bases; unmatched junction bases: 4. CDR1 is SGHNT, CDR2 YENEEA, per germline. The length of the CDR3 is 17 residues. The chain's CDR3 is CASSLSASGSSYNEQFF. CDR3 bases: TGTGCCAGCAGCTTATCCGCTAGCGGGAGCTCCTACAATGAGCAGTTCTTC.

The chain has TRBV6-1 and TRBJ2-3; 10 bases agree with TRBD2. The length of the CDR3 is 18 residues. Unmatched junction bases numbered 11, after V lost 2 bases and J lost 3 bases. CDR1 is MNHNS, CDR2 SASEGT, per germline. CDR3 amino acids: CASSEPLAGARTTDTQYF. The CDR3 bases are TGTGCCAGCAGTGAACCCCTAGCGGGAGCACGGACAACAGATACGCAGTATTTT.

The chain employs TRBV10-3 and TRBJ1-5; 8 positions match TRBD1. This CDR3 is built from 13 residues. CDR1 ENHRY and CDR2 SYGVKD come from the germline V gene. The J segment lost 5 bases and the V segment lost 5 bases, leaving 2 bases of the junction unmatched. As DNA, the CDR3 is TGTGCCATCAGTCCAGGGGGCGATCAGCCCCAGCATTTT. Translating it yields CAISPGGDQPQHF.

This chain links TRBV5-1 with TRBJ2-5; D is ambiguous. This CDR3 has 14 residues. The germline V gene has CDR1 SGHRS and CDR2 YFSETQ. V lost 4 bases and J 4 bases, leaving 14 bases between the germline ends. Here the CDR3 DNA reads TGCGCCAGCAGCCTTCGACTTCAACGAGAGACCCAGTACTTC. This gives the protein CASSLRLQRETQYF.

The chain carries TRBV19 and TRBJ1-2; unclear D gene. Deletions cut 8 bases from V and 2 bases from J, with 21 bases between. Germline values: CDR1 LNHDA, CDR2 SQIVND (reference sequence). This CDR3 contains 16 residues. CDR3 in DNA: TGTGCCAGTGTCTCGGAAAGGAGTACGTACAACTATGGCTACACCTTC. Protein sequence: CASVSERSTYNYGYTF. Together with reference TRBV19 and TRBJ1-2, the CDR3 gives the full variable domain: DGGITQSPKYLFRKEGQNVTLSCEQNLNHDAMYWYRQDPGQGLRLIYYSQIVNDFQKGDIAEGYSVSREKKESFPLTVTSAQKNPTAFYLCASVSERSTYNYGYTFGSGTRLTVV.